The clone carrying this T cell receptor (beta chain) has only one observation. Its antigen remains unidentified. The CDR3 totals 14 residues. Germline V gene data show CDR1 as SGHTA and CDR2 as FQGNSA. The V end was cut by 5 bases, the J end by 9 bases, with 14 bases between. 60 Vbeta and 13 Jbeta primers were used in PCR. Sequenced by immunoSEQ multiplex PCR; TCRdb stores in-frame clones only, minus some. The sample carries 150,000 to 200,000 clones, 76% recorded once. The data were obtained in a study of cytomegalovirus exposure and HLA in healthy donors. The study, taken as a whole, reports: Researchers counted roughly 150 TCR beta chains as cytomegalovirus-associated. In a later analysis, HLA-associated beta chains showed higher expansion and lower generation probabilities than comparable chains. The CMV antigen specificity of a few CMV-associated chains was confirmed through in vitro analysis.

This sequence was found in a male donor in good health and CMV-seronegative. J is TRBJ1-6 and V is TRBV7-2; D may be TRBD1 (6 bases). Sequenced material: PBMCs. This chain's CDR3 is CASSSDRLSSPLHF. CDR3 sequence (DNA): TGTGCCAGCAGCAGTGACAGGTTGAGTTCACCCCTCCACTTT.